Described below is a single TCR beta chain sequence and its context. This clonotype was picked up a small number of times. This receptor's antigen is unknown. No per-base quality is available; no much larger clone lies one base away. The library was made by PCR. The run used an Illumina HiSeq 2500. TCR library preparation used molecular barcoding, with unique molecular identifiers applied to normalize quantification of the TCRbeta repertoire. Using fastp at Q25 and MiXCR, TCRdb reprocessed the public reads and kept productive beta chains. Rows merge per CDR3 protein into single entries with the most common DNA and genes. The sample includes approximately 350,000 distinct CDR3 sequences, with about 16% observed a single time. The top ten clones comprise around 43% of the sample. The treatment or condition label on this specimen signifies: allogeneic hematopoietic cell transplantation with graft depleted of TCRalphabeta T cells and CD19 B cells. Transplant recipients were children who received TCRalphabeta/CD19-depleted allogeneic hematopoietic cell grafts.

The data are from a study of T-cell reconstitution after alpha-beta-depleted transplantation in children (dated by TCRdb to the mid-2010s). Regarding the complete study: Using TCR repertoire profiling, the study quantitatively followed how T-cell immune reconstitution unfolded in children after TCRalphabeta/CD19-depleted allogeneic hematopoietic cell transplantation. Summary of the overall study and its limitations: Hyperexpanded clone frequencies declined over subsequent months; after one year, T-cell counts and TCRbeta diversity were mostly attributed to newly produced T cells. About two months after transplant, the apparently early recovery of alphabetaT-cell counts reportedly depended on just several hundred clones that had expanded rapidly and came from non-depleted graft cells. The high TCRbeta diversity at day 60 in some patients was ascribed to recipient T cells and intrathymic progenitors that had survived conditioning.

The CDR3 goes from the cysteine to the phenylalanine over 14 residues. Of the read, only the CDR3 DNA is kept; its 42 bases are in frame from base 1. The germline V gene (reference sequence) supplies CDR1 PRHDT and CDR2 FYEKMQ. V sheds 0 bases and J sheds 5 bases, leaving 10 bases between their ends. This TCR came from a male patient between 2 and 10 years old who had a stem cell transplant for acute lymphoblastic leukemia, so the T cells may come from the graft donor. The chain uses TRBV13 and TRBJ2-5, with the D gene call left open. The sample was PBMCs, mostly from graft donor cells, taken 360 days after TCRalphabeta/CD19-depleted stem cell transplant. The nucleotide sequence reads as follows: TGTGCCAGCAGCTTAGGGCCTAGGGCCGAGACCCAGTACTTC. Translated, this gives CASSLGPRAETQYF.